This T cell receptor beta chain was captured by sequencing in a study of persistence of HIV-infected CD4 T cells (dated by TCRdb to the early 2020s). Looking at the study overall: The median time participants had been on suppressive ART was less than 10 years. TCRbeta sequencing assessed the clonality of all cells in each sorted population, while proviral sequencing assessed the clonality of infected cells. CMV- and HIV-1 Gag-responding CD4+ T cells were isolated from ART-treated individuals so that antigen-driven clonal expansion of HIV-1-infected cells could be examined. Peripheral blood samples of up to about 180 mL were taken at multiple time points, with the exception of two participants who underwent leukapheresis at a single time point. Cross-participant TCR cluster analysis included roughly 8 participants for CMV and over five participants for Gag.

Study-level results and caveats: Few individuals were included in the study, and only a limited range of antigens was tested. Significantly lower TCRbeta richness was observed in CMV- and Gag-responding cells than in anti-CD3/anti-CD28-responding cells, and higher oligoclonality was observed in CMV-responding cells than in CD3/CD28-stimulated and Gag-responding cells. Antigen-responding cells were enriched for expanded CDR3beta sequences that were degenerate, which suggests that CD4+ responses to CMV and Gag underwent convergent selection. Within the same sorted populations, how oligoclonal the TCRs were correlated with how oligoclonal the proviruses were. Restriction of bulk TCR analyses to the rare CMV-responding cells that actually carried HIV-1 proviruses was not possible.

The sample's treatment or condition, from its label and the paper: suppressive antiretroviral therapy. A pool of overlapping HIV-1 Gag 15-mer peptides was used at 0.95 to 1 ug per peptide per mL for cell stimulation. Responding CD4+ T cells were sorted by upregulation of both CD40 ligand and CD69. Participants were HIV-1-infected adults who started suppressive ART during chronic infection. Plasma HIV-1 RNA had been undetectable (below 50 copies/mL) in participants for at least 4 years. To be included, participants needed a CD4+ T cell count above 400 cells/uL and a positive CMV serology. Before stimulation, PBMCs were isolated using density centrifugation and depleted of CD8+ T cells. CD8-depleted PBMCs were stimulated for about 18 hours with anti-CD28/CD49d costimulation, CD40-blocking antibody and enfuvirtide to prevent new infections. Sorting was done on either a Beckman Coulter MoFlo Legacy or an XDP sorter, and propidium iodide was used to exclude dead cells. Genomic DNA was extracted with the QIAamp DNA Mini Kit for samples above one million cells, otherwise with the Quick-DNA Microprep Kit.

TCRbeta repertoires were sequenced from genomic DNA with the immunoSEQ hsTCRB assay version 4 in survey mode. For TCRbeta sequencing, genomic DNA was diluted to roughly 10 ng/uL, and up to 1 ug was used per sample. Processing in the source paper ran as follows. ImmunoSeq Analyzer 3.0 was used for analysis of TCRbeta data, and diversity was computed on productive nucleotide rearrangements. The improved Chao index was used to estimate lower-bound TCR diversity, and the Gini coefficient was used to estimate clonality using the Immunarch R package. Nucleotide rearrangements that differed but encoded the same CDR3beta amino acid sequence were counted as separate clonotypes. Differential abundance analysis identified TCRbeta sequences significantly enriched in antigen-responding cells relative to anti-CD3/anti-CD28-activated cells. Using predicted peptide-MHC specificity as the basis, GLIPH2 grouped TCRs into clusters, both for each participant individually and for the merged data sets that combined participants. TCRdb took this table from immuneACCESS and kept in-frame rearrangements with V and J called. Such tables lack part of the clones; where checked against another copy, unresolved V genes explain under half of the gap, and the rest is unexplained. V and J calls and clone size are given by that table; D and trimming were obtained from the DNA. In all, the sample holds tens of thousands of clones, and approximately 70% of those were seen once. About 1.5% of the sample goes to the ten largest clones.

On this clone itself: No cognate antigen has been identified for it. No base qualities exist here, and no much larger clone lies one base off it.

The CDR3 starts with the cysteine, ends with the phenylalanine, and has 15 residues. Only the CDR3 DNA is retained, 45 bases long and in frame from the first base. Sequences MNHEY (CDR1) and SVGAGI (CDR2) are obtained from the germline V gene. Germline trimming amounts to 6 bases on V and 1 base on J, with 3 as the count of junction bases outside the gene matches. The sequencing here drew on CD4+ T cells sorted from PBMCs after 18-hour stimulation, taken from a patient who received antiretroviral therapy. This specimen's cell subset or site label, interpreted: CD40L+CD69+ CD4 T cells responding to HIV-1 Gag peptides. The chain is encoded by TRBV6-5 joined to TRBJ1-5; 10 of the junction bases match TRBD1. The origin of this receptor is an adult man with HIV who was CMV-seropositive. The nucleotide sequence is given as TGTGCCAGCAGCAGGGACAGGGGCAGCAATCAGCCCCAGCATTTT. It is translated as CASSRDRGSNQPQHF.